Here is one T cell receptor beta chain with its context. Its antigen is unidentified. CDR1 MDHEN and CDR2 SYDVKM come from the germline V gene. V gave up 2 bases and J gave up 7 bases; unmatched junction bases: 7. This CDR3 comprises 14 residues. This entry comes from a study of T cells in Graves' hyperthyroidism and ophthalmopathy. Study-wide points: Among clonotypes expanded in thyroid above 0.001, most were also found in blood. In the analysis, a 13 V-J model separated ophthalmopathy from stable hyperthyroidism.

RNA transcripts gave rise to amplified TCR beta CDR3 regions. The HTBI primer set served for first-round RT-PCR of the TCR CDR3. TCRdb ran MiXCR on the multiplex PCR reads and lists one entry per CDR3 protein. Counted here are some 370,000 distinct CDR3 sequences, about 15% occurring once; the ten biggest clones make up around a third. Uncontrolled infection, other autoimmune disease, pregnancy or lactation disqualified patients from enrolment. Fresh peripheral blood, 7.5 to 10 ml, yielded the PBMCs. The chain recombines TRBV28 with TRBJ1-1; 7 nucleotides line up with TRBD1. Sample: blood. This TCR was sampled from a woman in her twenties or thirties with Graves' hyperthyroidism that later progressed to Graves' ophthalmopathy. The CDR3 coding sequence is TGTGCCAGCAGTTTAGACGACAGGGAATTTGAAGCTTTCTTT. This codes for CASSLDDREFEAFF.